Listed below are T cell receptor beta chains from one sample, sequenced in a study of cytomegalovirus exposure and HLA in healthy donors. Generated by immunoSEQ multiplex PCR, the TCRdb table keeps only in-frame clones and is missing some. This table holds more than 85,000 clones, around 80% found once. The sample consisted of PBMCs. The receptors shown here come from a man between 40 and 49 years old in good health and CMV-seropositive. Each CDR3 is given with its conserved first and last residue. A D gene is named only where the DNA matches it firmly. Not all rows give a size; the values are once, few, many and, for expanded clones, a class.

clone size	V gene	J gene	D gene	CDR3 protein	CDR3 DNA
-	TRBV28	TRBJ1-2	-	CASSPPGADGYTF	TGTGCCAGCAGTCCCCCTGGAGCGGATGGCTACACCTTC
-	TRBV14	TRBJ2-5	-	CASSQVVPGEETQYF	TGTGCCAGCAGCCAAGTCGTTCCAGGGGAAGAGACCCAGTACTTC
-	TRBV7-9	TRBJ2-1	-	CASSPRGSSYNEQFF	TGTGCCAGCAGCCCCAGGGGAAGCTCCTACAATGAGCAGTTCTTC
few	TRBV5-6	TRBJ1-2	TRBD1	CASSLGGRGSYGYTF	TGTGCCAGCAGCTTGGGCGGCAGGGGGTCCTATGGCTACACCTTC
-	TRBV27	TRBJ1-2	-	CASSLRQGNRYGYTF	TGTGCCAGCAGTTTAAGGCAGGGGAACAGGTATGGCTACACCTTC
once	TRBV9	TRBJ2-7	TRBD2	CASSVDGGRAYEQYF	TGTGCCAGCAGCGTAGACGGCGGGAGGGCCTACGAGCAGTACTTC
-	TRBV7-3	TRBJ2-1	TRBD2	CASSSTGGGNQQFF	TGTGCCAGCAGCTCCACCGGGGGGGGCAATCAGCAGTTCTTC
once	TRBV6-5	TRBJ1-4	-	CASSYRGREKLFF	TGTGCCAGCAGTTACAGGGGTAGGGAAAAACTGTTTTTT
-	TRBV9	TRBJ2-1	TRBD2	CASSASLLAGVYNEQFF	TGTGCCAGCAGCGCCAGCTTACTAGCGGGGGTATACAATGAGCAGTTCTTC
-	TRBV30	TRBJ2-1	TRBD2	CAWTGTSPYNEQFF	TGTGCCTGGACCGGGACTAGCCCCTACAATGAGCAGTTCTTC
-	TRBV2	TRBJ2-7	-	CAEADSSYEQYF	TGTGCCGAGGCAGACAGCTCCTACGAGCAGTACTTC
-	TRBV7-9	TRBJ1-1	TRBD1	CASSQKGQGTEAFF	TGTGCCAGCAGCCAGAAGGGACAGGGAACTGAAGCTTTCTTT
-	TRBV10-3	TRBJ1-2	-	CAISDPGVTYGYTF	TGTGCCATCAGTGACCCGGGAGTTACCTATGGCTACACCTTC
-	TRBV28	TRBJ1-6	TRBD1	CASRRAGGGNSPLHF	TGTGCCAGCAGGAGAGCAGGGGGTGGCAATTCACCCCTCCACTTT
-	TRBV6-6	TRBJ2-1	TRBD1	CASRRQGSYNEQFF	TGTGCCAGCAGGAGACAGGGCTCCTACAATGAGCAGTTCTTC
-	TRBV2	TRBJ2-7	TRBD1	CASSRQGTYEQYF	TGTGCCAGCAGTCGACAGGGGACCTACGAGCAGTACTTC
-	TRBV28	TRBJ2-2	-	CASSSRRGTGELFF	TGTGCCAGCAGCTCAAGGCGGGGAACTGGGGAGCTGTTTTTT
-	TRBV7-2	TRBJ1-4	TRBD1	CASSVTGGGNEKLFF	TGTGCCAGCAGCGTGACAGGGGGTGGGAATGAAAAACTGTTTTTT
few	TRBV5-1	TRBJ2-5	TRBD2	CASSLAGGPGEETQYF	TGCGCCAGCAGCTTAGCGGGAGGGCCCGGGGAAGAGACCCAGTACTTC
-	TRBV30	TRBJ2-5	TRBD2	CAWSSGGPGTQYF	TGTGCCTGGAGTTCGGGGGGGCCGGGGACCCAGTACTTC
-	TRBV28	TRBJ2-2	-	CASSLLDGGPGELFF	TGTGCCAGCAGTTTATTGGACGGGGGTCCCGGGGAGCTGTTTTTT
once	TRBV28	TRBJ2-1	TRBD2	CASSGRANEQFF	TGTGCCAGCAGTGGGAGGGCCAATGAGCAGTTCTTC
few	TRBV9	TRBJ2-6	-	CASSAVSGANVLTF	TGTGCCAGCAGCGCCGTCTCTGGGGCCAACGTCCTGACTTTC
-	TRBV18	TRBJ2-3	TRBD1	CASSPRTGGLTDTQYF	TGTGCCAGCTCACCCCGGACAGGGGGCTTAACAGATACGCAGTATTTT
-	TRBV28	TRBJ1-1	-	CTLSGQPNTEAFF	TGTACCTTAAGTGGACAACCGAACACTGAAGCTTTCTTT
few	TRBV19	TRBJ2-5	-	CASSIVQGGETQYF	TGTGCCAGTAGTATCGTCCAGGGTGGAGAGACCCAGTACTTC
-	TRBV4-2	TRBJ2-7	TRBD2	CASSQAQGLAGDSYEQYF	TGTGCCAGCAGCCAAGCCCAGGGACTAGCGGGAGATAGCTACGAGCAGTACTTC
-	TRBV5-6	TRBJ1-6	TRBD1	CASSLTGAGVDSPLHF	TGTGCCAGCAGCCTGACAGGGGCCGGTGTGGATTCACCCCTCCACTTT
-	TRBV5-6	TRBJ2-7	TRBD1	CASSAPGQGLSYEQYF	TGTGCCAGCAGCGCCCCGGGACAGGGGCTTTCCTACGAGCAGTACTTC
-	TRBV11-2	TRBJ1-5	-	CASSPTLNQPQHF	TGTGCCAGCAGCCCTACCCTAAATCAGCCCCAGCATTTT
-	TRBV18	TRBJ1-2	-	CASSPSLQTGSNYGYTF	TGTGCCAGCTCACCATCACTTCAAACAGGGTCCAACTATGGCTACACCTTC
-	TRBV29-1	TRBJ1-2	TRBD1	CSVERQGFYGYTF	TGCAGCGTTGAGAGACAGGGGTTTTATGGCTACACCTTC
-	TRBV18	TRBJ1-1	-	CASSTTIGGQDTEAFF	TGTGCCAGCTCAACCACCATCGGGGGGCAGGACACTGAAGCTTTCTTT
once	TRBV5-1	TRBJ1-4	-	CASSLEGSRATNEKLFF	TGCGCCAGCAGCTTGGAGGGGTCTCGAGCAACTAATGAAAAACTGTTTTTT
-	TRBV19	TRBJ1-1	-	CASSIFAGRTEAFF	TGTGCCAGTAGTATCTTCGCAGGCCGGACTGAAGCTTTCTTT
-	TRBV15	TRBJ2-3	TRBD1	CATSIQTGITDTQYF	TGTGCCACCAGCATCCAGACAGGGATCACAGATACGCAGTATTTT
once	TRBV5-6	TRBJ1-2	-	CASSLLTQGGGDYGYTF	TGTGCCAGCAGCTTATTGACTCAGGGCGGAGGGGACTATGGCTACACCTTC
few	TRBV29-1	TRBJ2-2	-	CSVAQVNTGELFF	TGCAGCGTTGCCCAGGTGAACACCGGGGAGCTGTTTTTT
-	TRBV2	TRBJ2-2	-	CASSLAGELFF	TGTGCCAGCAGTTTAGCCGGGGAGCTGTTTTTT
-	TRBV18	TRBJ1-1	TRBD1	CASSPGQRMGTEAFF	TGTGCCAGCTCACCGGGACAGAGAATGGGTACTGAAGCTTTCTTT
once	TRBV28	TRBJ1-1	TRBD1	CASNLGQGRTEAFF	TGTGCCAGCAATTTGGGACAGGGAAGAACTGAAGCTTTCTTT
-	TRBV6-5	TRBJ2-1	TRBD1	CASSKRGRGNEQFF	TGTGCCAGCAGTAAGAGGGGGCGCGGGAATGAGCAGTTCTTC
-	TRBV7-9	TRBJ2-1	TRBD2	CSSSLGLRGRANEQFF	TGTTCCAGCAGCTTAGGATTACGCGGGAGGGCCAATGAGCAGTTCTTC
few	TRBV5-6	TRBJ1-1	TRBD1	CASSLEAGGTGTEAFF	TGTGCCAGCAGCTTGGAAGCAGGGGGCACGGGCACTGAAGCTTTCTTT
-	TRBV2	TRBJ2-5	TRBD1	CASSDRIGDSTYQETQYF	TGTGCCAGCAGTGACCGAATAGGGGACAGCACGTACCAAGAGACCCAGTACTTC
few	TRBV12-5	TRBJ2-1	TRBD1	CASGPGQVKGDEQFF	TGTGCTAGTGGTCCCGGACAGGTTAAGGGCGATGAGCAGTTCTTC
-	TRBV18	TRBJ1-1	TRBD1	CASSLIQGEAFF	TGTGCCAGCTCACTTATACAGGGGGAAGCTTTCTTT
-	TRBV11-3	TRBJ2-5	-	CASSPGNREETQYF	TGTGCCAGCAGCCCAGGGAACAGGGAAGAGACCCAGTACTTC
-	TRBV27	TRBJ2-1	-	CASSLPTGMGHNEQFF	TGTGCCAGCAGTCTCCCCACAGGGATGGGGCACAATGAGCAGTTCTTC
-	TRBV10-3	TRBJ2-3	-	CATQGGTDTQYF	TGTGCCACCCAAGGCGGGACAGATACGCAGTATTTT
-	TRBV4-1	TRBJ2-4	TRBD1	CASSQSVTGTGGMYIQYF	TGCGCCAGCAGCCAATCCGTGACCGGGACAGGGGGCATGTACATTCAGTACTTC
-	TRBV5-6	TRBJ2-1	-	CASSLAGGYSYNEQFF	TGTGCCAGCAGCTTGGCCGGCGGATACTCCTACAATGAGCAGTTCTTC
few	TRBV2	TRBJ2-2	TRBD2	CGSGAYTGELFF	TGTGGGAGCGGGGCATACACCGGGGAGCTGTTTTTT
-	TRBV7-3	TRBJ2-1	-	CASSLIRTRTPHNEQFF	TGTGCCAGCAGCTTAATTAGGACCAGGACACCTCACAATGAGCAGTTCTTC